This TCR beta chain was sequenced for a study of T cell changes during pregnancy in multiple sclerosis. Germline V gene lookup returns CDR1 SGHTA and CDR2 FQGNSA. J lost 2 bases, V lost 4 bases, and 6 bases had no gene match. The CDR3 runs to 16 residues. Measured with immunoSEQ multiplex PCR; TCRdb has only the in-frame clones, and not every one. The sample consists of tens of thousands of clones, around 91% of them appearing once. The source is a female donor in good health, enrolled as a control in a pregnancy study. This sequence joins TRBV7-2 and TRBJ2-1; the match to TRBD2 covers 9 bases. The sequenced sample was CD4+ T cells from peripheral blood mononuclear cells, obtained in the second trimester of pregnancy. CDR3: CASSSSSGDAYNEQFF. CDR3 coding DNA: TGTGCCAGCAGCTCCTCTAGCGGGGACGCCTACAATGAGCAGTTCTTC.